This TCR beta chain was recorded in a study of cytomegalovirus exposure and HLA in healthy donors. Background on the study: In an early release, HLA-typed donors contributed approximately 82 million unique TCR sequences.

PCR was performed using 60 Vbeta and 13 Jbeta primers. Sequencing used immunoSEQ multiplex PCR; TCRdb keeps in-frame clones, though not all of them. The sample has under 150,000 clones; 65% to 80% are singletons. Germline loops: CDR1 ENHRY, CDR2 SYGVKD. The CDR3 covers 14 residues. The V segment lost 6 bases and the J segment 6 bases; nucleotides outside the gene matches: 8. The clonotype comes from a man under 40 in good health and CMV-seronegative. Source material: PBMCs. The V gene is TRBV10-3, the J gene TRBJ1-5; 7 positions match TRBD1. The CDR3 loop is CAIRGDREIQPQHF. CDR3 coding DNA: TGTGCCATCAGGGGAGACAGGGAGATTCAGCCCCAGCATTTT.